This TCR beta chain derives from a study of blood T cell repertoires in COVID-19. Study-level information: Samples taken during acute and convalescent COVID-19 were collected in the United States, Italy and Spain. Sources were T cells, B-cell-depleted T cells, or PBMCs; the material itself was cDNA or gDNA.

Original handling: Estimated nucleated cell counts came from reference gene primer amplification. Some clones are missing from TCRdb's copy, which holds only in-frame ones; the method was immunoSEQ multiplex PCR. V, J and clone size are taken as reported in that table, and D and trimming were inferred from the DNA itself. The repertoire includes roughly 80,000 clones, around nine tenths of them detected once, and more than 1.5% sits in the top ten. This CDR3 comprises 13 residues. CDR1 is SGHRS, CDR2 YFSETQ, per germline. V was clipped by 5 bases and J by 4 bases, with 13 bases between them. The origin of this receptor is a woman aged 60-75 years with acute or convalescent COVID-19. The chain carries TRBV5-1 and TRBJ2-7; a possible D gene is TRBD1 (5 bases). Source material: peripheral blood. The DNA for the CDR3 is TGCGCCAGCAGTCACGACAGATCGTACGAGCAGTACTTC. Translated: CASSHDRSYEQYF.